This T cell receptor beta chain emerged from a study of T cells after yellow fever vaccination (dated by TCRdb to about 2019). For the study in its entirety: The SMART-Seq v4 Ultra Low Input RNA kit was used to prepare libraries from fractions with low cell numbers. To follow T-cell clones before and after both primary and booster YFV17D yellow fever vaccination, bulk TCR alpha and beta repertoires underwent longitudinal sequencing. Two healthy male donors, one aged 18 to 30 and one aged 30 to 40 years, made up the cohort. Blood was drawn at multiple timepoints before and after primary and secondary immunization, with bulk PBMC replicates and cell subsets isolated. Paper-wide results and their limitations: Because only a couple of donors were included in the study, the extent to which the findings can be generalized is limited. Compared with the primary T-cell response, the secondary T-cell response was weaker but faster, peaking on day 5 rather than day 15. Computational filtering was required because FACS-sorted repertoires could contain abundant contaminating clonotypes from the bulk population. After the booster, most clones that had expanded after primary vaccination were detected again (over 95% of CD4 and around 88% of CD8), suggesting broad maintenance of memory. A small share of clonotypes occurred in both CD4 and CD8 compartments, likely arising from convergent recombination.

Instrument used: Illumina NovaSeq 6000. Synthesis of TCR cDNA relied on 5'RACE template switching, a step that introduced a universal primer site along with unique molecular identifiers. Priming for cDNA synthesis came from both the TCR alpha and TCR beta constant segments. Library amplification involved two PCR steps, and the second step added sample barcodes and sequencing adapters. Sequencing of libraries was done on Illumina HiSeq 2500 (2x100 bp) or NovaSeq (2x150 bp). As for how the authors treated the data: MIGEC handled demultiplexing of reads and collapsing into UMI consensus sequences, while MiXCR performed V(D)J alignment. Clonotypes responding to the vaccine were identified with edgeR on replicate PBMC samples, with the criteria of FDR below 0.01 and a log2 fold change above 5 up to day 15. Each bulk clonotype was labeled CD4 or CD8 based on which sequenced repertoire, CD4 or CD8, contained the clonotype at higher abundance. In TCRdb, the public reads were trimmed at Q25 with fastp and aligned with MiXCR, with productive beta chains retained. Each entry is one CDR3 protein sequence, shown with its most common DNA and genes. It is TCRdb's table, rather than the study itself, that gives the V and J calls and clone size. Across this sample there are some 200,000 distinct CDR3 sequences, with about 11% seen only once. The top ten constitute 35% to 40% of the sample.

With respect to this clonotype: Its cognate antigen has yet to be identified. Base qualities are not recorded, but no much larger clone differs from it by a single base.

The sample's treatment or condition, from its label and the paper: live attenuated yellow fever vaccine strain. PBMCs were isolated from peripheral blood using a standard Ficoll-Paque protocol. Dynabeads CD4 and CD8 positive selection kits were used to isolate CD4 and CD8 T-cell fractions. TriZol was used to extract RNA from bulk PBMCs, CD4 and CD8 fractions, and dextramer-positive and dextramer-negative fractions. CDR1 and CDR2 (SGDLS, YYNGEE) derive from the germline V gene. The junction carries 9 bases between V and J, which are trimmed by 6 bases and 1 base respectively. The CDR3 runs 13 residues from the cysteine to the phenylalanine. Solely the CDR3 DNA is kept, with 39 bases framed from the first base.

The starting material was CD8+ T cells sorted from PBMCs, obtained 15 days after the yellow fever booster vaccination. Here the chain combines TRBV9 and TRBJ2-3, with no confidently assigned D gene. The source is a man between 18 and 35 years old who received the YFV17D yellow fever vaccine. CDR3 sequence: CASTPFGTDTQYF. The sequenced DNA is TGTGCCAGCACCCCATTCGGCACAGATACGCAGTATTTT.